These T cell receptor beta chains were read from a single sample in a study of blood T cell repertoires in COVID-19. Generated by immunoSEQ multiplex PCR, the TCRdb table keeps only in-frame clones and is missing some. The sample yields 400,000 to 450,000 clones, 75% to 90% seen once. The specimen was PBMCs or T cells enriched from blood (not recorded which). These receptors all stem from a man aged 25-45 years who had recovered from COVID-19. CDR3s include the opening cysteine and the closing phenylalanine or tryptophan. Fields, in order: J gene, V gene, clone size, D gene, CDR3 DNA, CDR3 protein. The D gene is left open where the match is weak. Expanded clones get a size class; other rows say once, few or many, or leave the size out.

J: TRBJ2-7
V: TRBV6-5
size: -
D: TRBD2
DNA: TGTGCCAGCAGTTACTCAGCGGGGCGCTACGAGCAGTACTTC
CDR3: CASSYSAGRYEQYF

J: TRBJ2-1
V: TRBV2
size: -
D: -
DNA: TGTGCCAGCAGCACAAACAATGAGCAGTTCTTC
CDR3: CASSTNNEQFF

J: TRBJ1-2
V: TRBV4-1
size: -
D: -
DNA: TGCGCCAGCAGCCAACCACAACAGGCGCATGGCTACACCTTC
CDR3: CASSQPQQAHGYTF

J: TRBJ2-7
V: TRBV5-6
size: -
D: TRBD2
DNA: TGTGCCAGCAGCTTGAGCGGGAGATGGTACGAGCAGTACTTC
CDR3: CASSLSGRWYEQYF

J: TRBJ2-7
V: TRBV3-1/TRBV3-2
size: once
D: -
DNA: TGTGCCAGCAGCCAAGATGGGGTGGGGGCCCCGTACTTC
CDR3: CASSQDGVGAPYF

J: TRBJ2-1
V: TRBV7-3
size: once
D: TRBD1
DNA: TGTGCCAGCAGCCCAGGGGGCCGTAGCTATGAGCAGTTCTTC
CDR3: CASSPGGRSYEQFF

J: TRBJ2-6
V: TRBV11-2
size: -
D: -
DNA: TGTGCCAGCAGCTTAGTGGCCTCTGGGGCCAACGTCCTGACTTTC
CDR3: CASSLVASGANVLTF

J: TRBJ1-1
V: TRBV11-1
size: -
D: -
DNA: TGTGCCAGCAGCTCGCCCAGCGGGGGACTGAACACTGAAGCTTTCTTT
CDR3: CASSSPSGGLNTEAFF

J: TRBJ2-6
V: TRBV15
size: -
D: -
DNA: TGTGCCACCAGCCGCCTAGACGTCCTGACTTTC
CDR3: CATSRLDVLTF

J: TRBJ2-1
V: TRBV7-2
size: -
D: -
DNA: TGTGCCAGCAGCTTGAGTATAGGGAGCTCCTACAATGAGCAGTTCTTC
CDR3: CASSLSIGSSYNEQFF

J: TRBJ2-5
V: TRBV11-2
size: -
D: -
DNA: TGTGCCAGCAGCCCCAGGGGCCCAACGGGGGAGACCCAGTACTTC
CDR3: CASSPRGPTGETQYF

J: TRBJ2-5
V: TRBV6-5
size: -
D: TRBD2
DNA: TGTGCCAGCAGTTACTCTCCTAGCGGACTAAAAGAGACCCAGTACTTC
CDR3: CASSYSPSGLKETQYF

J: TRBJ2-7
V: TRBV20-1
size: few
D: -
DNA: TGCAGGGTCCAGGGGGGCTACGAGCAGTACTTC
CDR3: CRVQGGYEQYF

J: TRBJ1-2
V: TRBV28
size: once
D: TRBD1
DNA: TGTGCCAGCAGGCTCCCCGCAGGGGGTATTAACTATGGCTACACCTTC
CDR3: CASRLPAGGINYGYTF

J: TRBJ2-7
V: TRBV11-2
size: -
D: TRBD2
DNA: TGTGCCAGCAGCTTTGTGTCGACTAGCGGGAGTTCCTACGAGCAGTACTTC
CDR3: CASSFVSTSGSSYEQYF

J: TRBJ2-2
V: TRBV7-9
size: -
D: -
DNA: TGTGCCAGCAGCTTAGCAGGGAGCAACACCGGGGAGCTGTTTTTT
CDR3: CASSLAGSNTGELFF

J: TRBJ2-5
V: TRBV5-6
size: -
D: TRBD2
DNA: TGTGCCAGCAGCCCCCGACCGGGACTAGCGGGACAAGAGACCCAGTACTTC
CDR3: CASSPRPGLAGQETQYF

J: TRBJ1-1
V: TRBV19
size: once
D: -
DNA: TGTGCCAGTAAACCTCCGGGACATACTGAAGCTTTCTTT
CDR3: CASKPPGHTEAFF

J: TRBJ2-6
V: TRBV15
size: -
D: -
DNA: TGTGCCACCAGCAGAGACACCCTCCTAGATGGGGCCAACGTCCTGACTTTC
CDR3: CATSRDTLLDGANVLTF

J: TRBJ1-1
V: TRBV7-9
size: -
D: -
DNA: TGTGCCTCCAGGTTCGGCTTGGACACTGAAGCTTTCTTT
CDR3: CASRFGLDTEAFF